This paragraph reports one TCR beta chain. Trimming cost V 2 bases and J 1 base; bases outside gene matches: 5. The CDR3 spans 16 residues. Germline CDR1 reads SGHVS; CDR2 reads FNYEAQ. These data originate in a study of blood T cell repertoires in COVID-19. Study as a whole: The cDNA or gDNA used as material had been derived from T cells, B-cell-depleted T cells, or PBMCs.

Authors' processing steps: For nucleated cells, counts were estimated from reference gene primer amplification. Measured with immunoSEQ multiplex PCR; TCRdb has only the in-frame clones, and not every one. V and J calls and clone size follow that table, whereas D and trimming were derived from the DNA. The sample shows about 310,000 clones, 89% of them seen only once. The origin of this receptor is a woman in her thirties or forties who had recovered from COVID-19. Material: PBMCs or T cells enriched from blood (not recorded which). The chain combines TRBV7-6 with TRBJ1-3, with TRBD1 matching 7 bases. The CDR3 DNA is TGTGCCAGCAGCTTAACAGGGGACTCATCTGGAAACACCATATATTTT. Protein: CASSLTGDSSGNTIYF. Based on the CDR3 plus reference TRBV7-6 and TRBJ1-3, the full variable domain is GAGVSQSPRYKVTKRGQDVALRCDPISGHVSLYWYRQALGQGPEFLTYFNYEAQQDKSGLPNDRFSAERPEGSISTLTIQRTEQRDSAMYRCASSLTGDSSGNTIYFGEGSWLTVV.